In this sample, the clone carrying this T cell receptor (beta chain) turned up once. Antigen: not known. These data are taken from a study of PD-L1 blockade in urothelial cancer. Study overall: Blood drawn 3 weeks (second dose) and 6 weeks after treatment start was analyzed. Across blood samples, T cells had a median count of about 140,000.

Germline V gene sequence: CDR1 SGHTA, CDR2 FQGNSA. After removal of 3 bases from V and 4 bases from J, the junction contained 4 bases not matched to a gene. The CDR3 contains 16 residues. Time point noted: peripheral blood 6 weeks after treatment start. General study points: Prediction of better survival came from below-median pretreatment blood TCR clonality.

A spike-in of synthetic TCR analog templates was added to each PCR. The protocol was immunoSEQ multiplex PCR, while the TCRdb copy is restricted to in-frame clones and leaves out a portion. Among 50,000 to 55,000 clones, roughly 91% were seen once, and the ten largest hold 2% to 3%. The clonotype originates from a man between 60 and 75 years old with urothelial cancer. The specimen comprised PBMCs, sampled around atezolizumab (anti-PD-L1) treatment. The rearrangement joins TRBV7-2 to TRBJ2-3; 13 bases are a match to TRBD2. The CDR3 coding sequence is TGTGCCAGCAGCTTTCGACTAGCGGGAGGATCAGATACGCAGTATTTT. Its protein product is CASSFRLAGGSDTQYF.